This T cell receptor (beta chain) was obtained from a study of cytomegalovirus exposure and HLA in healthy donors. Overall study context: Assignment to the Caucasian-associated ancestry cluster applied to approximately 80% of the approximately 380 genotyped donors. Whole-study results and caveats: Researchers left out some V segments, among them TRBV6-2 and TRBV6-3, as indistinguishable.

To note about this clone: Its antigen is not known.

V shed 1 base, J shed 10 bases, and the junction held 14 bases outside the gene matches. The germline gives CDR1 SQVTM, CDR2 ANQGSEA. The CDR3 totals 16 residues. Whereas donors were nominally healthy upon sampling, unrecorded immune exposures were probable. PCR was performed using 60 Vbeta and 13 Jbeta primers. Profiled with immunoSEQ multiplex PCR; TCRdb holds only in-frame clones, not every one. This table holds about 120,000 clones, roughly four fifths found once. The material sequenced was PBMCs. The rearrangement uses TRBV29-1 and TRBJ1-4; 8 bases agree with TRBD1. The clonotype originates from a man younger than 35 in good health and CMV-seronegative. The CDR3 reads CSVEAVPGGGFAKLFF. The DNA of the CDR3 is TGCAGCGTTGAAGCGGTACCAGGGGGCGGGTTTGCAAAACTGTTTTTT. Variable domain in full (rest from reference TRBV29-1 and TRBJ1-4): SAVISQKPSRDICQRGTSLTIQCQVDSQVTMMFWYRQQPGQSLTLIATANQGSEATYESGFVIDKFPISRPNLTFSTLTVSNMSPEDSSIYLCSVEAVPGGGFAKLFFGSGTQLSVL.